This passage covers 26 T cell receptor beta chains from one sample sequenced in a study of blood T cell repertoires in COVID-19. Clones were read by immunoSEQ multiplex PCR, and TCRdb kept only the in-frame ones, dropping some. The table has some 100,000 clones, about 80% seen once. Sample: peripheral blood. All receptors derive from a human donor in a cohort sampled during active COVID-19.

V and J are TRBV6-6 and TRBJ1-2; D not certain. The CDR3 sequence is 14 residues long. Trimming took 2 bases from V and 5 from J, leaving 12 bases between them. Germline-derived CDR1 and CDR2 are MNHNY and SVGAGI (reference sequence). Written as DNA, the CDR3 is TGTGCCAGCAGTTACCGGGGAAGAAGATATGGCTACACCTTC. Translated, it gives CASSYRGRRYGYTF.

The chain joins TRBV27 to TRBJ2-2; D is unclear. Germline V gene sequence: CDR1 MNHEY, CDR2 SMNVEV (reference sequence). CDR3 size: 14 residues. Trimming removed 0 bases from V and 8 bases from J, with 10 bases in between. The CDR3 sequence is CASSLSWRSGELFF. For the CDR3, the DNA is TGTGCCAGCAGTTTATCTTGGCGGTCAGGGGAGCTGTTTTTT.

The CDR3: CASNAGGADTQYF. The DNA of the CDR3 is TGTGCCAGCAACGCGGGGGGCGCAGATACGCAGTATTTT. The chain links TRBV25-1 to TRBJ2-3; 8 nucleotides match TRBD2. Germline V gene sequence: CDR1 MGHDK, CDR2 SYGVNS. Trimming cost V 7 bases and J 4 bases; bases outside gene matches: 4. The CDR3 sequence is 13 residues long.

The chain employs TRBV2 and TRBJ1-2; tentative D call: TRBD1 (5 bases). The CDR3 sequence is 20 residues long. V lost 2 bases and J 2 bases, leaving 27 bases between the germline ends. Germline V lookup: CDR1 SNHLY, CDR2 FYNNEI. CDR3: CASSEPTSRTKGIRNYGYTF. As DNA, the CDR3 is TGTGCCAGCAGTGAACCAACCTCCAGGACAAAGGGAATAAGAAACTATGGCTACACCTTC.

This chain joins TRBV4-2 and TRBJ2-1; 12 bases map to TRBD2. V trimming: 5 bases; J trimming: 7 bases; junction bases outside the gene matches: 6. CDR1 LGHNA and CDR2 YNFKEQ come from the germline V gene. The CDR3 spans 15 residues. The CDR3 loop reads CASSSKTSGSNEQFF. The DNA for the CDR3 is TGTGCCAGCAGCTCAAAGACTAGCGGGAGTAATGAGCAGTTCTTC.

In nucleotides, the CDR3 is TGTGCCACCAGTAGAAACAGGGGGCGGAACGAGCAGTACTTC. Translating gives CATSRNRGRNEQYF. J is TRBJ2-7 and V is TRBV24-1; 9 nucleotides agree with TRBD1. The germline V gene has CDR1 KGHDR and CDR2 SFDVKD. With 6 bases clipped from V and 5 bases from J, the junction kept 7 bases outside the gene matches. There are 14 residues in the CDR3.

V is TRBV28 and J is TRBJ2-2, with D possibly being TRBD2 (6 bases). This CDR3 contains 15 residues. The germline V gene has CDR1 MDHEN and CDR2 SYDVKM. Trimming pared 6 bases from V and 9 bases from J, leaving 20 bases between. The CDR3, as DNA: TGTGCCAGCAGCCACCACCGGGAGTCATCCCGGGAGCTGTTTTTT. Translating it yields CASSHHRESSRELFF.

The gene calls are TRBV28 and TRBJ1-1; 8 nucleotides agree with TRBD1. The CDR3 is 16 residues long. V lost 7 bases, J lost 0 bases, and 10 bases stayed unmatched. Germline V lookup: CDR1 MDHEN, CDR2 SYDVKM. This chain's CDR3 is CASNSQGGGVNTEAFF. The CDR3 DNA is TGTGCCAGCAATTCACAGGGGGGAGGAGTGAACACTGAAGCTTTCTTT.

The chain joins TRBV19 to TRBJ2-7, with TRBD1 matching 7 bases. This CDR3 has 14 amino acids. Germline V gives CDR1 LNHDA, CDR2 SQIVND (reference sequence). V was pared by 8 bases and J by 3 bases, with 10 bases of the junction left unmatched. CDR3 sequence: CASYKDRRIYEQYF. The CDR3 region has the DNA TGTGCCAGTTACAAGGACAGGAGGATCTACGAGCAGTACTTC.

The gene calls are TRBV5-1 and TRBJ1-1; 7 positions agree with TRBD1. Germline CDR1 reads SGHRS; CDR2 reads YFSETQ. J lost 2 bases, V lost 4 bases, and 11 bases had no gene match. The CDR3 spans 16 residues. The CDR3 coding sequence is TGCGCCAGCAGCCCGCAAGATACAGGGGTTAACACTGAAGCTTTCTTT. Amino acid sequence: CASSPQDTGVNTEAFF.

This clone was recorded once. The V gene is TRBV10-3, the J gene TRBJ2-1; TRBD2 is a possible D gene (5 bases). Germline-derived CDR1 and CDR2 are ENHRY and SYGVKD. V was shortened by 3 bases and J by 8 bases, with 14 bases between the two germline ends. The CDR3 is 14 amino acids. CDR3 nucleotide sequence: TGTGCCATCAGTGAAGGTACCGTGAGGGATGAGCAGTTCTTC. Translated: CAISEGTVRDEQFF.

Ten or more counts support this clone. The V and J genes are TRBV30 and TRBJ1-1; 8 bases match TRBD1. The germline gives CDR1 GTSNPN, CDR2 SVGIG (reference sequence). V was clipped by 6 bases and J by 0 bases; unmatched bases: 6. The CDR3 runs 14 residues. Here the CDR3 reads CACGDRSMNTEAFF. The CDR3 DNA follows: TGTGCCTGTGGGGACAGGTCTATGAACACTGAAGCTTTCTTT.

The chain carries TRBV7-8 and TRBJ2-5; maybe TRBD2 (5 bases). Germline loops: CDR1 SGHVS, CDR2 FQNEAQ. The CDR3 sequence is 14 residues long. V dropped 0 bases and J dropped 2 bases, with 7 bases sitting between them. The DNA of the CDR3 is TGTGCCAGCAGCTTAGCTAGCGTACAAGAGACCCAGTACTTC. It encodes CASSLASVQETQYF.

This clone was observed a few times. Written as DNA, the CDR3 is TGTGCCAGTAGTATCGGCGGAGGGGTTGCAGAGACCCAGTACTTC. It yields the protein CASSIGGGVAETQYF. The rearrangement joins TRBV19 to TRBJ2-5; maybe TRBD2 (6 bases). Trimming removed 3 bases from V and 4 bases from J, with 15 bases in between. This CDR3 has 15 amino acids. Per the germline V gene, CDR1 is LNHDA and CDR2 is SQIVND (reference sequence).

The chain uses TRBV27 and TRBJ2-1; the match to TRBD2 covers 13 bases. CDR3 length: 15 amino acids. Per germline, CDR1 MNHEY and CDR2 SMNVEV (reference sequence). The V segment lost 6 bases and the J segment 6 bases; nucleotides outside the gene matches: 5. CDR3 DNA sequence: TGTGCCAGCAGCCCACTAGCGGGGGGGCCCAATGAGCAGTTCTTC. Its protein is CASSPLAGGPNEQFF.

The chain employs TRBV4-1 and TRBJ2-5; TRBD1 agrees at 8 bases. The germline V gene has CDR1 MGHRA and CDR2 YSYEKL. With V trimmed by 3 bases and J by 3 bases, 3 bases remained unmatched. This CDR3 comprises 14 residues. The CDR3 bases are TGCGCCAGCAGCCATTTACAGGGGGAAGAGACCCAGTACTTC. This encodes CASSHLQGEETQYF.

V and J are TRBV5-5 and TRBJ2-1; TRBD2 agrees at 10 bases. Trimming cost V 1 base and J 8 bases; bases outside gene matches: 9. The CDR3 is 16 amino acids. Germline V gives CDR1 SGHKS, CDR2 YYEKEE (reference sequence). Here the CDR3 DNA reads TGTGCCAGCAGCTTGAGGTCTAGCGGGAGAGGGGATGAGCAGTTCTTC. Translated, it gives CASSLRSSGRGDEQFF.

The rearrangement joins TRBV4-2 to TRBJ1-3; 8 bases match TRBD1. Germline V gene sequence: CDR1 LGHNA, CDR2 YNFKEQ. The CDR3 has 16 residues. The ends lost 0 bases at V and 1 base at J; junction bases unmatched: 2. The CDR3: CASSQDQGASGNTIYF. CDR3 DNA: TGTGCCAGCAGCCAAGATCAGGGGGCTTCTGGAAACACCATATATTTT.

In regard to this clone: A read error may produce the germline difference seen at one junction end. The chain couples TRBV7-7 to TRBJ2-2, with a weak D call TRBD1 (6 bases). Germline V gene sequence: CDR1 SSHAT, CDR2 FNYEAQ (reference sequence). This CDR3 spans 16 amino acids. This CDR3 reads CASSLTWTATAGELFF. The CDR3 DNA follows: TGTGCTAGCAGCTTAACTTGGACAGCGACTGCCGGGGAGCTGTTTTTT.

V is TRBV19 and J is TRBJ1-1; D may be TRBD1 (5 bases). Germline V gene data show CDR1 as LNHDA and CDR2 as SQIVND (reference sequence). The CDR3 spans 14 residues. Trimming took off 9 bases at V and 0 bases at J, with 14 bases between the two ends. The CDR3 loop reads CASKRQNMNTEAFF. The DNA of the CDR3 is TGTGCCAGCAAGCGACAGAATATGAACACTGAAGCTTTCTTT.

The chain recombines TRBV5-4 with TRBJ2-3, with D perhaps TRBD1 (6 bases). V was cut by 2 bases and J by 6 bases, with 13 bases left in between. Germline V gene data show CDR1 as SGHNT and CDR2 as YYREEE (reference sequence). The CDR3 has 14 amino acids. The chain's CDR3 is CASSLDWGRDTQYF. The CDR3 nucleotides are TGTGCCAGCAGCTTAGATTGGGGGCGGGATACGCAGTATTTT.

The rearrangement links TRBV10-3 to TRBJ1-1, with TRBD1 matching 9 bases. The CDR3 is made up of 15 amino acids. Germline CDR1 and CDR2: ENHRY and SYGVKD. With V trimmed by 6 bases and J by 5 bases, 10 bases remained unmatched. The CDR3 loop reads CAIRNGQGTGTEAFF. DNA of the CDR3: TGTGCCATCAGAAACGGACAGGGGACGGGGACTGAAGCTTTCTTT.

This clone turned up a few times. CDR3 residues: CASSHWLSVQPQHF. DNA of the CDR3: TGTGCCAGCAGCCACTGGTTATCGGTCCAGCCCCAGCATTTT. The V call is TRBV3-1 (or the pseudogene TRBV3-2), the J call TRBJ1-5; D not certain. The CDR3 has 14 amino acids. Trimming stripped 3 bases from V and 7 bases from J, with 13 bases between. Germline CDR1 reads LGHDT; CDR2 reads YNNKEL (reference sequence).

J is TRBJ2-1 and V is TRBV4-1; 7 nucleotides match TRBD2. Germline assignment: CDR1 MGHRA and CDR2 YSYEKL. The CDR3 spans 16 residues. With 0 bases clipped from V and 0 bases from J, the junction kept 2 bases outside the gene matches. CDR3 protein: CASSQDGGSSYNEQFF. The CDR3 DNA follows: TGCGCCAGCAGCCAAGATGGCGGGAGCTCCTACAATGAGCAGTTCTTC.

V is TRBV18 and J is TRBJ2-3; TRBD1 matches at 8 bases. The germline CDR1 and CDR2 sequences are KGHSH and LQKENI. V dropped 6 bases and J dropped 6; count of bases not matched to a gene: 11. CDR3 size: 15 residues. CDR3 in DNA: TGTGCCAGCTCCCTAAGGACAGGGCCAAGGGATACGCAGTATTTT. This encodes CASSLRTGPRDTQYF.

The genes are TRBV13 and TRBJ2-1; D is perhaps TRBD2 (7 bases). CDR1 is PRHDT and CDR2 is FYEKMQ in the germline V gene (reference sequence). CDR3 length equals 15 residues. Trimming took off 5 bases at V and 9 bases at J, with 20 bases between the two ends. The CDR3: CASSPSGGAKVEQFF. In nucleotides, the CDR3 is TGTGCCAGCAGCCCTAGTGGGGGGGCCAAAGTTGAGCAGTTCTTC.